The 32 T cell receptor beta chains listed next were all sequenced from one sample in a study of shared clonotypes between healthy human individuals. Generated by immunoSEQ multiplex PCR, the TCRdb table keeps only in-frame clones and is missing some. Counted here are 2,100,000 or so clones, under 97% occurring once; the ten biggest clones make up 0.1% to 0.15%. Sequences were obtained from naive CD4+ T cells sorted from blood. The subset was: CD45RA+ positively selected. These receptors all stem from a man aged 18 to 30 in good health.

The chain is built from TRBV7-2 and TRBJ2-5; 9 bases map to TRBD2. The V and J ends lost 1 base and 5 bases, in that order; junction bases with no gene match: 5. The CDR3 spans 15 residues. CDR1 and CDR2 from the germline V gene are SGHTA and FQGNSA. CDR3 in amino acids: CASSLVISGGETQYF. CDR3 bases: TGTGCCAGCAGCTTAGTTATTAGCGGGGGTGAGACCCAGTACTTC.

The J gene is TRBJ2-5, the V gene TRBV7-2, with D perhaps TRBD1 (6 bases). Trimming stripped 0 bases from V and 0 bases from J, with 11 bases between. This CDR3 region has 16 residues. Germline V gene lookup returns CDR1 SGHTA and CDR2 FQGNSA. The CDR3 protein is CASSLAYGQYQETQYF. Here the CDR3 DNA reads TGTGCCAGCAGCTTAGCGTACGGACAGTACCAAGAGACCCAGTACTTC. Full variable domain (outside the CDR3, taken from reference TRBV7-2 and TRBJ2-5): GAGVSQSPSNKVTEKGKDVELRCDPISGHTALYWYRQSLGQGLEFLIYFQGNSAPDKSGLPSDRFSAERTGGSVSTLTIQRTQQEDSAVYLCASSLAYGQYQETQYFGPGTRLLVL.

CDR3 nucleotides: TGTGCCAGTAGTCCCGGAGACAGGGGGCGGTATCAGCCCCAGCATTTT. Amino acid sequence: CASSPGDRGRYQPQHF. The chain couples TRBV19 to TRBJ1-5; 10 bases agree with TRBD1. The germline V gene has CDR1 LNHDA and CDR2 SQIVND (reference sequence). Germline trimming cut 5 bases from V and 5 bases from J; bases unmatched to any gene: 9. The CDR3 consists of 16 residues.

The chain employs TRBV28 and TRBJ1-5, with a possible D match to TRBD1 (5 bases). The V and J ends lost 6 bases and 0 bases respectively, with 9 bases between them. The CDR3 covers 14 residues. CDR1 and CDR2 (germline): MDHEN, SYDVKM. The CDR3 DNA follows: TGTGCCAGCAGCGCAGGGATTAGCAATCAGCCCCAGCATTTT. As protein: CASSAGISNQPQHF. Based on the CDR3 plus reference TRBV28 and TRBJ1-5, the full variable domain is DVKVTQSSRYLVKRTGEKVFLECVQDMDHENMFWYRQDPGLGLRLIYFSYDVKMKEKGDIPEGYSVSREKKERFSLILESASTNQTSMYLCASSAGISNQPQHFGDGTRLSIL.

V and J are TRBV6-6 and TRBJ2-2; TRBD2 aligns across 12 bases. V trimming: 6 bases; J trimming: 4 bases; junction bases outside the gene matches: 6. CDR3 length: 16 amino acids. Germline V gene data show CDR1 as MNHNY and CDR2 as SVGAGI (reference sequence). Written as DNA, the CDR3 is TGTGCCAGCAGGCTAGCGGGAGGGCTCGGCACCGGGGAGCTGTTTTTT. Protein product: CASRLAGGLGTGELFF.

As regards this clone: Other DNA sequences from this sample encode an identical CDR3 as well. V and J are TRBV6-5 and TRBJ2-7; unclear D gene. CDR1 and CDR2 (germline): MNHEY, SVGAGI. The CDR3 totals 14 residues. V was shortened by 6 bases and J by 0 bases, with 12 bases between the two germline ends. The CDR3 spells CASSRTVSSYEQYF. CDR3 coding DNA: TGTGCCAGCAGCCGGACGGTGAGCTCCTACGAGCAGTACTTC.

The rearrangement links TRBV6-1 to TRBJ1-2; D call uncertain. Germline CDR1 reads MNHNS; CDR2 reads SASEGT. Trimming left V 3 bases short and J 3 bases short, with 17 bases between. CDR3 length: 16 residues. CDR3 in DNA: TGTGCCAGCAGTGAGAGTTACGTGTACGGCCACTATGGCTACACCTTC. It is translated as CASSESYVYGHYGYTF.

On this clone itself: Within the sample, other DNA sequences also encode this same CDR3. The chain combines TRBV5-1 with TRBJ1-1, with 10 nucleotides matching TRBD1. Trimming at V came to 7 bases and at J to 2 bases, leaving 2 bases not matched to a gene. CDR3 length equals 13 residues. Germline V gene data show CDR1 as SGHRS and CDR2 as YFSETQ. CDR3 sequence: CASGQGGNTEAFF. For the CDR3, the DNA is TGCGCCAGCGGACAGGGGGGAAACACTGAAGCTTTCTTT.

The chain uses TRBV29-1 and TRBJ1-1; 8 bases agree with TRBD1. This CDR3 has 12 amino acids. V was clipped by 7 bases and J by 5 bases; unmatched bases: 6. From germline, CDR1 is SQVTM and CDR2 ANQGSEA. CDR3 in amino acids: CSGGQVTTEAFF. CDR3 DNA sequence: TGCAGCGGGGGACAGGTCACGACTGAAGCTTTCTTT.

As to this clone: Distinct nucleotide sequences in the sample also encode this CDR3. The chain is built from TRBV5-1 and TRBJ2-3; 11 bases map to TRBD2. The CDR3 is made up of 16 amino acids. With 0 bases clipped from V and 4 bases from J, the junction kept 4 bases outside the gene matches. Germline V lookup: CDR1 SGHRS, CDR2 YFSETQ. This CDR3 reads CASSLGLAGGSDTQYF. DNA for the CDR3: TGCGCCAGCAGCTTGGGCCTAGCGGGAGGTTCAGATACGCAGTATTTT.

This chain uses TRBV7-9 with TRBJ1-4, with D uncertain. Looked up from germline, CDR1 is SEHNR and CDR2 is FQNEAQ (reference sequence). The V and J ends lost 7 bases and 3 bases respectively, with 15 bases between them. This CDR3 is 15 amino acids long. The CDR3 sequence: CASIPAGWPNEKLFF. For the CDR3, the DNA is TGTGCCAGCATTCCTGCGGGGTGGCCTAATGAAAAACTGTTTTTT.

This clone was found once. The V and J genes are TRBV7-6 and TRBJ1-1, with a tentative D call TRBD1 (5 bases). This CDR3 spans 14 amino acids. Trimming pared 5 bases from V and 1 base from J, leaving 11 bases between. The germline V gene has CDR1 SGHVS and CDR2 FNYEAQ. CDR3 amino acids: CASSGGTANTEAFF. In DNA form, the CDR3 reads TGTGCCAGCAGCGGCGGGACGGCGAACACTGAAGCTTTCTTT.

The chain is built from TRBV11-2 and TRBJ2-2; unclear D gene. The germline V gene encodes CDR1 SGHAT and CDR2 FQNNGV. V gave up 4 bases and J gave up 6 bases, with 6 bases separating them. This CDR3 spans 12 amino acids. The CDR3 DNA sequence: TGTGCCAGCAGCTCCACGGCCGGGGAGCTGTTTTTT. It translates to CASSSTAGELFF.

The rearrangement joins TRBV7-9 to TRBJ2-7; D possibly corresponds to TRBD2 (6 bases). The CDR3 consists of 15 residues. Trimming removed 5 bases at V and 0 bases at J, with 14 bases between. Germline V lookup: CDR1 SEHNR, CDR2 FQNEAQ (reference sequence). The CDR3 bases are TGTGCCAGCAGCCCCCGGGACTTCAACTCCTACGAGCAGTACTTC. Translated, it gives CASSPRDFNSYEQYF.

This CDR3 is CASSLSPDTEAFF. CDR3 DNA: TGTGCCAGCAGCTTATCTCCGGACACTGAAGCTTTCTTT. The rearrangement uses TRBV7-9 and TRBJ1-1, with D hard to call. This CDR3 region has 13 residues. V shed 2 bases and J shed 3 bases, with 7 bases lying between them. Germline CDR1 SEHNR, CDR2 FQNEAQ (reference sequence).

The chain uses TRBV30 and TRBJ2-3; 11 positions agree with TRBD1. Losses at the gene ends were 5 bases for V and 4 bases for J; bases not matched to a gene: 2. The germline V gene has CDR1 GTSNPN and CDR2 SVGIG (reference sequence). The CDR3 loop spans 13 amino acids. CDR3 nucleotide sequence: TGTGCCTGGGGACAGGGGGCCCCAGATACGCAGTATTTT. It translates to CAWGQGAPDTQYF.

The chain links TRBV10-3 to TRBJ2-3; D is uncertain. The germline V gene encodes CDR1 ENHRY and CDR2 SYGVKD. This CDR3 has 14 residues. V was shortened by 0 bases and J by 7 bases, with 11 bases between the two germline ends. CDR3 amino acids: CAISESHWMNTQYF. The CDR3, as DNA: TGTGCCATCAGTGAGTCCCACTGGATGAATACGCAGTATTTT.

This clone has more than one count but fewer than ten. The CDR3 DNA is TGTGCCTGGAGTACGCAGGGCCGCTCTGGAAACACCATATATTTT. Translated, it gives CAWSTQGRSGNTIYF. The rearrangement links TRBV30 to TRBJ1-3; tentatively, D is TRBD1 (5 bases). Trimming removed 2 bases from V and 0 bases from J, with 11 bases in between. Germline values: CDR1 GTSNPN, CDR2 SVGIG (reference sequence). The CDR3 has 15 amino acids.

This chain links TRBV5-1 with TRBJ2-5; TRBD2 matches at 7 bases. The ends lost 4 bases at V and 4 bases at J; junction bases unmatched: 13. Germline-derived CDR1 and CDR2 are SGHRS and YFSETQ. The length of the CDR3 is 16 residues. The CDR3 loop is CASSLSGRGLLETQYF. CDR3 sequence (DNA): TGCGCCAGCAGCCTCTCAGGGAGGGGCCTACTAGAGACCCAGTACTTC.

This sequence joins TRBV19 and TRBJ2-7; D call uncertain. V was pared by 1 base and J by 2 bases, with 12 bases between. The CDR3 totals 15 residues. The V gene's germline CDR1 is LNHDA and CDR2 SQIVND (reference sequence). CDR3 in DNA: TGTGCCAGTAGTATAGGAGCAGTAGCACCCTACGAGCAGTACTTC. Its protein product is CASSIGAVAPYEQYF.

As to this clone: This sample includes further DNA sequences coding for the same CDR3. The chain couples TRBV5-1 to TRBJ2-7; a weak D match, TRBD1 (5 bases). CDR1 is SGHRS and CDR2 is YFSETQ in the germline V gene. CDR3 size: 15 residues. The V gene lost 0 bases and the J gene lost 2 bases, with 12 bases spanning the gap. Written as DNA, the CDR3 is TGCGCCAGCAGCTTGGGTGACAGCGTTACCTACGAGCAGTACTTC. It is translated as CASSLGDSVTYEQYF.

The genes are TRBV6-4 and TRBJ2-7; D is unclear. V was cut by 3 bases and J by 4 bases, with 16 bases left in between. Germline assignment: CDR1 MRHNA and CDR2 SNTAGT. This CDR3 has 15 residues. In DNA form, the CDR3 reads TGTGCCAGCAGTGAATCCAGAAAAGTACCATACGAGCAGTACTTC. This codes for CASSESRKVPYEQYF.

This clone came up once. V usage is TRBV2 and J usage is TRBJ2-5, with a possible D match to TRBD1 (5 bases). V lost 4 bases and J 9 bases, leaving 9 bases between the germline ends. The CDR3 is 11 amino acids. In germline, CDR1 is SNHLY, CDR2 FYNNEI. CDR3 amino acids: CASSAQGSQYF. The CDR3 DNA sequence: TGTGCCAGCAGTGCTCAGGGTTCCCAGTACTTC.

The genes are TRBV6-5 and TRBJ2-1; D not resolved. Between the trimmed V and J ends, which lost 5 bases and 10 bases, there was a span of 9 bases. The CDR3 sequence is 11 residues long. The V gene's germline CDR1 is MNHEY and CDR2 SVGAGI. DNA of the CDR3: TGTGCCAGCAGTCAGGCCTGGGAGCAGTTCTTC. Translating it yields CASSQAWEQFF.

The chain employs TRBV5-1 and TRBJ2-5; D call uncertain. This CDR3 contains 13 residues. Per germline, CDR1 SGHRS and CDR2 YFSETQ. Trimming took off 4 bases at V and 6 bases at J, with 13 bases between the two ends. CDR3 DNA: TGCGCCAGCAGCCCCTCTTTCACACAGACCCAGTACTTC. Translation: CASSPSFTQTQYF. The variable domain in full, completed from reference TRBV5-1 and TRBJ2-5, reads KAGVTQTPRYLIKTRGQQVTLSCSPISGHRSVSWYQQTPGQGLQFLFEYFSETQRNKGNFPGRFSGRQFSNSRSEMNVSTLELGDSALYLCASSPSFTQTQYFGPGTRLLVL.

This clone showed up just once. The identical CDR3 is also encoded by other nucleotide sequences in the sample. This rearrangement joins TRBV5-1 to TRBJ2-3; tentatively, D is TRBD1 or TRBD2 (5 bases each). The V gene lost 4 bases and the J gene lost 3 bases, with 9 bases spanning the gap. The CDR3 spans 13 residues. The germline V gene encodes CDR1 SGHRS and CDR2 YFSETQ. The DNA for the CDR3 is TGCGCCAGCAGCCTGGGACCGACAGATACGCAGTATTTT. Translating it yields CASSLGPTDTQYF.

The chain combines TRBV6-4 with TRBJ1-2; 9 bases align to TRBD1. CDR3 length: 15 amino acids. J was trimmed by 4 bases and V by 10 bases; bases with no gene match: 13. Germline CDR1 and CDR2: MRHNA and SNTAGT. CDR3 protein: CATRQPLTGGYGYTF. CDR3 nucleotides: TGTGCCACCCGACAACCCCTGACAGGGGGCTATGGCTACACCTTC.

In this sample, this clone turned up once. Other DNA sequences in the sample encode the same CDR3. V and J are TRBV7-2 and TRBJ2-1, with unresolved D. V gave up 1 base and J gave up 4 bases, with 5 bases separating them. The V gene's germline CDR1 is SGHTA and CDR2 FQGNSA. The CDR3 runs to 13 residues. The CDR3 reads CASSLDRYNEQFF. The CDR3 DNA reads as TGTGCCAGCAGCTTAGATCGTTACAATGAGCAGTTCTTC. Drawing the rest from reference TRBV7-2 and TRBJ2-1, the complete variable domain is GAGVSQSPSNKVTEKGKDVELRCDPISGHTALYWYRQSLGQGLEFLIYFQGNSAPDKSGLPSDRFSAERTGGSVSTLTIQRTQQEDSAVYLCASSLDRYNEQFFGPGTRLTVL.

The chain carries TRBV18 and TRBJ1-2, with D possibly TRBD1 on 5 matching bases. This CDR3 is 14 amino acids long. V dropped 1 base and J dropped 6 bases, with 12 bases sitting between them. Germline loops: CDR1 KGHSH, CDR2 LQKENI. In DNA, the CDR3 is TGTGCCAGCTCACCACAGGGGACCCTGGATGGCTACACCTTC. It is translated as CASSPQGTLDGYTF.

V is TRBV6-1 and J is TRBJ1-2; D is undetermined. V lost 8 bases, J lost 6 bases, and 13 bases lay in between. The CDR3 has 12 residues. From germline, CDR1 is MNHNS and CDR2 SASEGT. The CDR3 loop reads CASRRGVDGYTF. The CDR3 nucleotides are TGTGCCAGCCGACGAGGAGTTGATGGCTACACCTTC.

V gene TRBV7-9 combines with J gene TRBJ2-1; TRBD1 matches at 8 bases. Germline V lookup: CDR1 SEHNR, CDR2 FQNEAQ (reference sequence). This CDR3 is built from 12 residues. J gave up 7 bases and V 5 bases, and 1 base lay outside the gene matches. CDR3 nucleotides: TGTGCCAGCAGCGGACAGGGTAATGAGCAGTTCTTC. Residues: CASSGQGNEQFF.

The V gene is TRBV6-5, the J gene TRBJ1-2; the match to TRBD1 covers 7 bases. Trimming cost V 10 bases and J 4 bases; bases outside gene matches: 9. The CDR3 is 13 amino acids. The germline gives CDR1 MNHEY, CDR2 SVGAGI. CDR3: CATKTGTVYGYTF. In DNA, the CDR3 is TGTGCCACAAAAACCGGGACAGTCTATGGCTACACCTTC.